This T cell receptor beta chain was profiled in a study of CD4+ T cells in melanoma. Study-level results: A reported correlation linked neoantigen-specific CD4+ T cells to CD8+, macrophage and B cell function.

Assay used: immunoSEQ multiplex PCR; TCRdb lists only in-frame clones, some missing. The repertoire has about 11,000 clones, approximately 71% of them found once; the top ten carry around 10%. Details on this clone: The target antigen is unknown.

What was sequenced was cells from a culture (not recorded whether cultured in vitro). This TCR was sampled from a human donor with melanoma.

DNA for the CDR3: TGCGCCAGCAGCTTGGGGACAACTTATGGCTACACCTTC. Amino acids: CASSLGTTYGYTF. The V gene is TRBV5-1, the J gene TRBJ1-2; TRBD1 might be the D (5 bases). Germline V gene sequence: CDR1 SGHRS, CDR2 YFSETQ. V was cut by 0 bases and J by 5 bases, with 8 bases left in between. This CDR3 spans 13 amino acids.